Sequencing of this T cell receptor beta chain was carried out in a study of PD-1 blockade in mismatch repair-deficient tumors. This clone has just one count. Its matching antigen is unknown. Some clones are missing from TCRdb's copy, which holds only in-frame ones; the method was immunoSEQ multiplex PCR. In the table there are around 49,000 clones, around three quarters of which are singletons. This CDR3 is 14 amino acids long. V was cut by 0 bases and J by 1 base, with 7 bases left in between. The germline gives CDR1 MGHDK, CDR2 SYGVNS. General study results and limits: Tumor-resident clones, often absent from pretreatment blood, expanded after pembrolizumab and then contracted.

Mismatch repair deficiency was confirmed in all patients, by PCR or immunohistochemistry. TCRs were sequenced from three patients responding to pembrolizumab. The source of this sequence is an adult with mismatch repair-deficient cancer. The chain uses TRBV25-1 and TRBJ2-7; D gene uncertain. The source was PBMCs, collected before pembrolizumab treatment. CDR3 nucleotides: TGTGCCAGCAGTGAATACGCGAGTTCCTACGAGCAGTACTTC. Its translation is CASSEYASSYEQYF.